This TCR beta chain was recorded in a study of cytomegalovirus exposure and HLA in healthy donors. Study outcomes and limitations: A later analysis linked a missense DCLRE1C variant to TCR beta V- and J-gene trimming. In a later analysis, CMV-associated beta chains were mostly HLA-associated, it appeared. A few CMV-associated chains were confirmed in vitro to be specific for CMV antigens.

The primer mix had 60 Vbeta and 13 Jbeta primers. Some clones are missing from TCRdb's copy, which holds only in-frame ones; the method was immunoSEQ multiplex PCR. The table lists about 120,000 clones, around 86% of them singletons, with roughly 3.9% in the top ten. CDR1 is SGHRS and CDR2 is YFSETQ in the germline V gene. Between the trimmed V and J ends, which lost 5 bases and 2 bases, there was a span of 10 bases. The CDR3 is 13 amino acids. Concerning this clone: What it binds is unknown.

The chain combines TRBV5-1 with TRBJ2-5; perhaps TRBD1 as D (6 bases). The specimen was PBMCs. The TCR was taken from a woman aged 25-40 years in good health and CMV-seronegative. The CDR3 DNA reads TGCGCCAGCAGTGTACAGGGTCAAGAGACCCAGTACTTC. Translated: CASSVQGQETQYF.